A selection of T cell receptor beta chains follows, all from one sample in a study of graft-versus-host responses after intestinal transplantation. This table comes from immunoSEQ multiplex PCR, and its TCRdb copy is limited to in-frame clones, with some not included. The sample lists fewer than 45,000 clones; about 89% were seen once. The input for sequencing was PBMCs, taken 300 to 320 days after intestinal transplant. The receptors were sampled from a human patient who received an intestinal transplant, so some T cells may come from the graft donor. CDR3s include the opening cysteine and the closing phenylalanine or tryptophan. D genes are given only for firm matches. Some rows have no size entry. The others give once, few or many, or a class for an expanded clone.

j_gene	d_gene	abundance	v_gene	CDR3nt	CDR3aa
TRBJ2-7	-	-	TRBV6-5	TGTGCCAGCAGCGCGACAGCCTACTACGAGCAGTACTTC	CASSATAYYEQYF
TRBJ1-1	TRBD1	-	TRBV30	TGTGCCTGGAGTAGAGGACAGGGCAACACTGAAGCTTTCTTT	CAWSRGQGNTEAFF
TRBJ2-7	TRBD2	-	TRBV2	TGTGCCAGCAGTTATAGCGGGGGGACCTACGAGCAGTACTTC	CASSYSGGTYEQYF
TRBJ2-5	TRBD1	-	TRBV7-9	TGTGCCAGCAGCTTTAGTTACAGGGGGCGCCGAGAGCAGTACTTC	CASSFSYRGRREQYF
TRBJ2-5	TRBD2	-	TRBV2	TGTGCCAGCAGTTCCGGGACTAGCGGGGCGCTTCAAGAGACCCAGTACTTC	CASSSGTSGALQETQYF
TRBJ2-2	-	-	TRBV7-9	TGTGCCAGCAGCTTATACAACACCGGGGAGCTGTTTTTT	CASSLYNTGELFF
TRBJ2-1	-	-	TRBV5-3	TGTGCCAGAAGCGACAACAGCTCCTACAATGAGCAGTTCTTC	CARSDNSSYNEQFF
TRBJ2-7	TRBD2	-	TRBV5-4	TGTGCCAGCAGCTTGGGACTAGCGGGGGCCTCCTCCTACGAGCAGTACTTC	CASSLGLAGASSYEQYF
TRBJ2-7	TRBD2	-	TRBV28	TGTGCCAGCAGTTTAAGCCCGGGACTAGGGACCTACGAGCAGTACTTC	CASSLSPGLGTYEQYF
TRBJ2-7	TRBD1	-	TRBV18	TGTGCCAGCTCACATCCGGGACAGGGGGCCTACGAGCAGTACTTC	CASSHPGQGAYEQYF
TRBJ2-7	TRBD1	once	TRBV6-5	TGTGCCAGCAGTTACGGGACAGGGGATGGCTACGAGCAGTACTTC	CASSYGTGDGYEQYF
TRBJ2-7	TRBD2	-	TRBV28	TGTGCCAGCAGTTTATGGGCTAGCGGGAGTTACGAGCAGTACTTC	CASSLWASGSYEQYF
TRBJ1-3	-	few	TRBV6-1	TGTGCCAGCAGTGATAGCTCTGGAAACACCATATATTTT	CASSDSSGNTIYF
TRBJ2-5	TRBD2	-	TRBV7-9	TGTGCCAGCAGCGCGGCGGGAGGCCCCCCGGAGACCCAGTACTTC	CASSAAGGPPETQYF
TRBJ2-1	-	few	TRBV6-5	TGTGCCAGCAGTTCCCTACATACCGGCGGCAATGAGCAGTTCTTC	CASSSLHTGGNEQFF
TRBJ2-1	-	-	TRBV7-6	TGTGCCAGCAGCTTACAGGGACATACCTACAATGAGCAGTTCTTC	CASSLQGHTYNEQFF
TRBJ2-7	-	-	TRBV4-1	TGCGCCAGCAGCCAAATCGGGCAGGGCCTATACTCCTACGAGCAGTACTTC	CASSQIGQGLYSYEQYF
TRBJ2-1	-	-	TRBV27	TGTGCCAGCAGTTGGGGGACTTACAATGAGCAGTTCTTC	CASSWGTYNEQFF
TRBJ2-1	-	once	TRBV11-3	TGTGCCAGCAGCTTTCCCCCTCCCTTCGGGAGCGATGAGCAGTTCTTC	CASSFPPPFGSDEQFF
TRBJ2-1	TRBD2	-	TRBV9	TGTGCCAGCAGCCCAGAGGTGGTAGCGGGGGAGAAGTTCTTC	CASSPEVVAGEKFF
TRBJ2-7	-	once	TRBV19	TGTGCCAGTAGTATTCGCGGGCCGGACTACGAGCAGTACTTC	CASSIRGPDYEQYF
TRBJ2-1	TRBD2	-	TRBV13	TGTGCCAGCAGCTTAGAGGCTAGCGGATACAATGAGCAGTTCTTC	CASSLEASGYNEQFF
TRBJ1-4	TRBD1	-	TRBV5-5	TGTGCCAGCAGCCTAACAGGGGTAAATGAAAAACTGTTTTTT	CASSLTGVNEKLFF
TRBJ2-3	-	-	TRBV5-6	TGTGCCAGCAGCTTGTATGGAGGTAGGACAGATACGCAGTATTTT	CASSLYGGRTDTQYF
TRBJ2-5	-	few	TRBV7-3	TGTGCCAGCAGCTGGGGACAAAAAGGAGAGACCCAGTACTTC	CASSWGQKGETQYF
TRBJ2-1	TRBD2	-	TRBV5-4	TGTGCCAGCAGCAGATACTTCGGACTAGCGGGAGGAGAATATTACAATGAGCAGTTCTTC	CASSRYFGLAGGEYYNEQFF
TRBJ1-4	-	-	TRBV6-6	TGTGCCAGCAGTTACTCCCCAGGAGAAAAACTGTTTTTT	CASSYSPGEKLFF
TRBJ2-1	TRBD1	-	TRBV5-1	TGCGCCAGCAGCCGAGGACAGGGATCGTACAATGAGCAGTTCTTC	CASSRGQGSYNEQFF
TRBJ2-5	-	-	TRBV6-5	TGTGCCAGCAGTCAGCACAGGGTGGGGCAAGAGACCCAGTACTTC	CASSQHRVGQETQYF